The 24 T cell receptor beta chains below all came from one sample that was sequenced in a study of PD-1 blockade in classical Hodgkin lymphoma. Some clones are missing from TCRdb's copy, which holds only in-frame ones; the method was immunoSEQ multiplex PCR. The sample includes around 29,000 clones, 80% to 90% of them seen just once. The time point denotes: newly diagnosed, previously untreated cHL patient sample. The CD4+ T cells used were purified from thawed PBMCs through magnetic negative selection. Sequenced: CD4+ T cells from blood. Receptor source: a human donor with classical Hodgkin lymphoma.

This chain connects TRBV14 to TRBJ2-1; 7 nucleotides agree with TRBD2. CDR3 length: 17 residues. The germline CDR1 and CDR2 sequences are SGHDN and FVKESK. The junction had 6 bases not matched to a gene; V was cut back by 1 base and J by 0 bases. DNA of the CDR3: TGTGCCAGCAGCCAAGTGGGGGGGAGGCTCTCCTACAATGAGCAGTTCTTC. It encodes CASSQVGGRLSYNEQFF. The variable domain in full, with the rest retrieved from reference TRBV14 and TRBJ2-1, is EAGVTQFPSHSVIEKGQTVTLRCDPISGHDNLYWYRRVMGKEIKFLLHFVKESKQDESGMPNNRFLAERTGGTYSTLKVQPAELEDSGVYFCASSQVGGRLSYNEQFFGPGTRLTVL.

The chain combines TRBV9 with TRBJ2-3; D possibly corresponds to TRBD1 (6 bases). Trimming left V 0 bases short and J 5 bases short, with 10 bases between. The CDR3 totals 14 residues. CDR1 is SGDLS and CDR2 is YYNGEE in the germline V gene. CDR3 coding DNA: TGTGCCAGCAGCGTAGTTGGGACAATAGATACGCAGTATTTT. The encoded protein is CASSVVGTIDTQYF.

This clone was seen once. V gene TRBV27 combines with J gene TRBJ1-4; the D gene is possibly TRBD1 (5 bases). With 5 bases removed from V and 2 bases from J, the gap between germline ends came to 9 bases. Germline V gene data show CDR1 as MNHEY and CDR2 as SMNVEV (reference sequence). CDR3 size: 14 residues. In DNA form, the CDR3 reads TGTGCCAGCAGTGGGGGAGCGACTAATGAAAAACTGTTTTTT. It specifies CASSGGATNEKLFF. Full variable domain (remainder filled in from reference TRBV27 and TRBJ1-4): EAQVTQNPRYLITVTGKKLTVTCSQNMNHEYMSWYRQDPGLGLRQIYYSMNVEVTDKGDVPEGYKVSRKEKRNFPLILESPSPNQTSLYFCASSGGATNEKLFFGSGTQLSVL.

The chain combines TRBV28 with TRBJ1-4; TRBD1 agrees at 10 bases. Trimming took 4 bases from V and 8 from J; bases not matched to a gene: 7. Germline V gene lookup returns CDR1 MDHEN and CDR2 SYDVKM. The CDR3 sequence is 15 residues long. This CDR3 reads CASSSATGGGEKLFF. DNA of the CDR3: TGTGCCAGCAGTTCAGCGACAGGGGGCGGAGAAAAACTGTTTTTT. The variable domain in full, with the rest retrieved from reference TRBV28 and TRBJ1-4, is DVKVTQSSRYLVKRTGEKVFLECVQDMDHENMFWYRQDPGLGLRLIYFSYDVKMKEKGDIPEGYSVSREKKERFSLILESASTNQTSMYLCASSSATGGGEKLFFGSGTQLSVL.

V is TRBV5-4 and J is TRBJ1-4, with TRBD1 matching over 7 bases. Per germline, CDR1 SGHNT and CDR2 YYREEE (reference sequence). The CDR3 spans 14 residues. Trimming removed 2 bases from V and 6 bases from J; junction bases left unmatched: 4. The chain's CDR3 is CASSLDRADEKLFF. The CDR3 DNA sequence: TGTGCCAGCAGCTTAGACAGGGCCGATGAAAAACTGTTTTTT.

The gene calls are TRBV5-1 and TRBJ2-3; D call uncertain. The V end was cut by 4 bases, the J end by 0 bases, with 9 bases between. This CDR3 comprises 14 residues. The germline gives CDR1 SGHRS, CDR2 YFSETQ. CDR3 bases: TGCGCCAGCAGCCCAGCCCGAAGCACAGATACGCAGTATTTT. Protein: CASSPARSTDTQYF.

J is TRBJ2-5 and V is TRBV5-1; possibly TRBD1 or TRBD2 for D (5 bases each). The germline V gene encodes CDR1 SGHRS and CDR2 YFSETQ. V shed 1 base and J shed 5 bases, with 15 bases lying between them. The CDR3 length is 15 residues. For the CDR3, the DNA is TGCGCCAGCAGCTTGATCAGGGACCCGACGGAGACCCAGTACTTC. This translates into CASSLIRDPTETQYF.

The rearrangement links TRBV7-2 to TRBJ2-1; 10 positions match TRBD2. Per germline, CDR1 SGHTA and CDR2 FQGNSA. CDR3 length: 15 residues. After removal of 4 bases from V and 8 bases from J, the junction contained 8 bases not matched to a gene. CDR3 bases: TGTGCCAGCAGCTCCGGTAGCGGGAGGTATCATGAGCAGTTCTTC. This encodes CASSSGSGRYHEQFF.

This chain uses TRBV6-6 with TRBJ2-7; D remains ambiguous. V was pared by 2 bases and J by 0 bases, with 11 bases between. This CDR3 contains 15 residues. CDR1 is MNHNY, CDR2 SVGAGI, per germline (reference sequence). The CDR3 is CASSYGSLDSYEQYF. The CDR3 nucleotides read TGTGCCAGCAGTTACGGCTCTCTGGACTCCTACGAGCAGTACTTC.

The chain joins TRBV7-2 to TRBJ2-5; D is possibly TRBD2 (5 bases). The CDR3 sequence is 15 residues long. Germline assignment: CDR1 SGHTA and CDR2 FQGNSA. The V and J ends lost 2 bases and 4 bases respectively, with 14 bases between them. In DNA form, the CDR3 reads TGTGCCAGCAGCTTATCCGGCGGGCGGCGAGAGACCCAGTACTTC. It specifies CASSLSGGRRETQYF.

This rearrangement joins TRBV5-4 to TRBJ2-5; perhaps TRBD1 as D (5 bases). V dropped 0 bases and J dropped 2 bases, with 11 bases sitting between them. The CDR3 length is 15 residues. CDR1 is SGHNT and CDR2 is YYREEE in the germline V gene (reference sequence). CDR3: CASSLATGRQETQYF. DNA for the CDR3: TGTGCCAGCAGCTTGGCTACAGGAAGGCAAGAGACCCAGTACTTC.

The chain couples TRBV5-1 to TRBJ2-7; D is perhaps TRBD1 or TRBD2 (5 bases each). The germline gives CDR1 SGHRS, CDR2 YFSETQ. The CDR3 contains 14 residues. The V end lost 5 bases, the J end lost 1 base, and 13 bases lay between the germline ends. The CDR3 region has the DNA TGCGCCAGCAGTTCCGGGACGGAATCCTACGAGCAGTACTTC. Its translation: CASSSGTESYEQYF.

The J gene is TRBJ2-7, the V gene TRBV28; 11 positions match TRBD2. V shed 7 bases and J 0 bases; nucleotides not matched to a gene: 11. The germline CDR1 and CDR2 sequences are MDHEN and SYDVKM. The CDR3 length is 17 residues. CDR3 sequence (DNA): TGTGCCAGCATTCGTGTACTAGCGGGAGATCACTCCTACGAGCAGTACTTC. Amino acids: CASIRVLAGDHSYEQYF.

The rearrangement uses TRBV7-6 and TRBJ1-1, with D possibly being TRBD1 (5 bases). In germline, CDR1 is SGHVS, CDR2 FNYEAQ. The CDR3 runs to 13 residues. V was pared by 5 bases and J by 2 bases, with 9 bases between. CDR3 sequence: CASSTQGNTEAFF. The CDR3 DNA reads TGTGCCAGCAGCACCCAGGGAAACACTGAAGCTTTCTTT.

This rearrangement joins TRBV6-6 to TRBJ2-7, with 7 bases aligning to TRBD2. V shed 2 bases, J shed 2 bases, and the junction held 3 bases outside the gene matches. The CDR3 runs 14 residues. Looked up from germline, CDR1 is MNHNY and CDR2 is SVGAGI (reference sequence). The DNA for the CDR3 is TGTGCCAGCAGTTACGGAGCGGGAACCTACGAGCAGTACTTC. This codes for CASSYGAGTYEQYF.

The V and J genes are TRBV28 and TRBJ2-3; 8 bases are a match to TRBD2. The CDR3 length is 17 residues. Germline V gene sequence: CDR1 MDHEN, CDR2 SYDVKM. Losses at the gene ends were 1 base for V and 0 bases for J; bases not matched to a gene: 6. The CDR3 is CASSLFGLARSTDTQYF. For the CDR3, the DNA is TGTGCCAGCAGTTTATTTGGACTAGCCCGTAGCACAGATACGCAGTATTTT.

The genes are TRBV18 and TRBJ2-1, with 9 bases identical to TRBD2. Germline V gene lookup returns CDR1 KGHSH and CDR2 LQKENI. CDR3 length: 16 residues. J lost 6 bases, V lost 5 bases, and 11 bases had no gene match. The CDR3 sequence is CASSVIAGGASNEQFF. The CDR3 DNA is TGTGCCAGCTCAGTGATTGCGGGGGGGGCCAGCAATGAGCAGTTCTTC.

The CDR3 loop reads CASSAPSGRGEQFF. The CDR3 DNA reads as TGTGCCAGCAGTGCTCCTAGCGGGAGAGGCGAACAGTTCTTC. The V call is TRBV28, the J call TRBJ2-1; 10 nucleotides match TRBD2. This CDR3 region has 14 residues. After removal of 5 bases from V and 13 bases from J, the junction contained 11 bases not matched to a gene. Per the germline V gene, CDR1 is MDHEN and CDR2 is SYDVKM.

The V gene is TRBV5-4, the J gene TRBJ2-7, with 7 nucleotides matching TRBD2. Looked up from germline, CDR1 is SGHNT and CDR2 is YYREEE (reference sequence). The CDR3 covers 13 residues. Unmatched junction bases numbered 1, after V lost 2 bases and J lost 2 bases. The CDR3 sequence is CASSFGGTYEQYF. CDR3 nucleotide sequence: TGTGCCAGCAGCTTCGGGGGGACCTACGAGCAGTACTTC. The full variable domain, with the rest looked up from reference TRBV5-4 and TRBJ2-7, is ETGVTQSPTHLIKTRGQQVTLRCSSQSGHNTVSWYQQALGQGPQFIFQYYREEENGRGNFPPRFSGLQFPNYSSELNVNALELDDSALYLCASSFGGTYEQYFGPGTRLTVT.

The V gene is TRBV28, the J gene TRBJ2-7; the D is unclear. Germline V gene data show CDR1 as MDHEN and CDR2 as SYDVKM. The CDR3 runs 11 residues. V was clipped by 5 bases and J by 9 bases, with 11 bases between them. CDR3 coding DNA: TGTGCCAGCAGTACTGGACGGCCGCAGTACTTC. The encoded protein is CASSTGRPQYF.

The chain joins TRBV5-4 to TRBJ2-7; 12 bases are shared with TRBD2. V trimming: 3 bases; J trimming: 2 bases; junction bases outside the gene matches: 9. The CDR3 extends over 17 amino acids. In germline, CDR1 is SGHNT, CDR2 YYREEE (reference sequence). CDR3 residues: CASSYQLAGGLAYEQYF. The CDR3 nucleotides read TGTGCCAGCAGCTACCAACTAGCGGGAGGCCTCGCCTACGAGCAGTACTTC.

This clone was counted once. The chain recombines TRBV7-9 with TRBJ2-2; TRBD2 matches at 13 bases. CDR3 length: 19 amino acids. Germline V gene data show CDR1 as SEHNR and CDR2 as FQNEAQ (reference sequence). The trim removed 5 bases at V and 4 bases at J, leaving 13 bases unmatched. The CDR3 coding sequence is TGTGCCAGCAGCCTGAGACCCGGGACTAGCGGGAATAGCACCGGGGAGCTGTTTTTT. Protein product: CASSLRPGTSGNSTGELFF.

This chain links TRBV5-1 with TRBJ2-2; no clear D gene. The length of the CDR3 is 13 residues. The V end lost 4 bases, the J end lost 1 base, and 5 bases lay between the germline ends. Germline assignment: CDR1 SGHRS and CDR2 YFSETQ. CDR3 nucleotides: TGCGCCAGCAGCCTGAAGAACACCGGGGAGCTGTTTTTT. The encoded protein is CASSLKNTGELFF.

The chain has TRBV4-1 and TRBJ1-5; D gene unclear. The CDR3 consists of 13 residues. V lost 2 bases to trimming and J lost 9 bases, with 11 bases between them. In germline, CDR1 is MGHRA, CDR2 YSYEKL. Written as DNA, the CDR3 is TGCGCCAGCAGCCAACCAGACGGCGGGCCCCAGCATTTT. As protein: CASSQPDGGPQHF.